This T cell receptor (beta chain) was identified during a study of blood T cell repertoires in COVID-19. Study details: Whether acute or convalescent, the COVID-19 samples came from the United States, Italy and Spain. The cDNA or gDNA used as material had been derived from T cells, B-cell-depleted T cells, or PBMCs.

In the original processing: Quantification of nucleated cells was approximated via reference gene primer amplification. Only in-frame clones appear in the TCRdb table, and some are missing; sequencing was by immunoSEQ multiplex PCR. V and J calls and clone size are those listed in that table; D and trimming were worked out from the DNA. The sample carries roughly 54,000 clones, around 84% recorded once. The specimen was peripheral blood. This clonotype originated in a man aged 45 to 65 with acute or convalescent COVID-19.

The CDR3 protein is CASSRVDRGTDTQYF. CDR3 bases: TGCGCCAGCAGCCGGGTCGACAGGGGCACAGATACGCAGTATTTT. This chain connects TRBV4-1 to TRBJ2-3; 7 bases map to TRBD1. Per the germline V gene, CDR1 is MGHRA and CDR2 is YSYEKL. The CDR3 is 15 residues long. Losses at the gene ends were 4 bases for V and 1 base for J; bases not matched to a gene: 5.